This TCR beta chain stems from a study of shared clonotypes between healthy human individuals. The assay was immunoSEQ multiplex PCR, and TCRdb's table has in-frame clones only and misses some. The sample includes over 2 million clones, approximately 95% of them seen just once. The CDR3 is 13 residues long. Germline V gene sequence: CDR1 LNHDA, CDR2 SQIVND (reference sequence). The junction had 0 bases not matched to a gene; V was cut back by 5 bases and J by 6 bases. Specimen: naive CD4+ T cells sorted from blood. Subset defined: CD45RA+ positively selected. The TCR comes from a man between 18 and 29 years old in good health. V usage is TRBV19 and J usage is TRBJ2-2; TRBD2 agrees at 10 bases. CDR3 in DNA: TGTGCCAGTAGTCTAGCGGGAGCCGGGGAGCTGTTTTTT. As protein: CASSLAGAGELFF.